The 7 T cell receptor beta chains given below trace back to one sample, sequenced in a study of identical twins. TCRdb reprocessed the 5' RACE reads with MiXCR, giving one entry per CDR3 protein. Of approximately 220,000 distinct CDR3 sequences listed, roughly 7.5% were seen once; the top ten hold 1.5% to 2.5%. The data also belong to a second study, concerning yellow fever vaccine responses in identical twins.

The sequencing sample was made of memory (CD45RO+) T cells sorted from blood. Receptors were obtained from a woman aged 18-29 years in good health.

This clonotype was counted at least ten times. V is TRBV2 and J is TRBJ1-5; D gene uncertain. Germline V lookup: CDR1 SNHLY, CDR2 FYNNEI. V was clipped by 6 bases and J by 4 bases, with 13 bases between them. This CDR3 is 14 amino acids long. CDR3 amino acids: CASRFGEVNQPQHF. As DNA, the CDR3 is TGTGCCAGCAGGTTCGGGGAGGTAAATCAGCCCCAGCATTTT.

This chain links TRBV7-3 with TRBJ2-7; D remains ambiguous. This CDR3 spans 18 amino acids. Germline V gene data show CDR1 as SGHTA and CDR2 as FQGTGA. V lost 6 bases, J lost 1 base, and 25 bases lay in between. The chain's CDR3 is CASRTGEVPRNCSYEQYF. The DNA for the CDR3 is TGTGCCAGCAGGACCGGTGAGGTTCCCCGAAACTGTTCCTACGAGCAGTACTTC.

The V gene is TRBV20-1, the J gene TRBJ1-1, with 7 positions matching TRBD1. The germline gives CDR1 DFQATT, CDR2 SNEGSKA (reference sequence). The CDR3 consists of 15 residues. Losses at the gene ends were 1 base for V and 5 bases for J; bases not matched to a gene: 10. The CDR3: CSARATSGGGTEAFF. Written as DNA, the CDR3 is TGCAGTGCTAGAGCCACCTCAGGGGGAGGGACTGAAGCTTTCTTT.

The chain carries TRBV15 and TRBJ2-7; 11 positions agree with TRBD2. The CDR3 has 18 residues. The J segment lost 6 bases and the V segment lost 3 bases, leaving 16 bases of the junction unmatched. The germline V gene has CDR1 LNHNV and CDR2 YYDKDF (reference sequence). CDR3 region: CATSRATPWGLAGGEQYF. CDR3 nucleotide sequence: TGTGCCACCAGCAGGGCAACCCCTTGGGGGCTAGCGGGAGGCGAGCAGTACTTC. Complete variable domain (other parts from reference TRBV15 and TRBJ2-7): DAMVIQNPRYQVTQFGKPVTLSCSQTLNHNVMYWYQQKSSQAPKLLFHYYDKDFNNEADTPDNFQSRRPNTSFCFLDIRSPGLGDTAMYLCATSRATPWGLAGGEQYFGPGTRLTVT.

V is TRBV4-2 and J is TRBJ2-1, with a possible D match to TRBD2 (5 bases). CDR1 and CDR2 from the germline V gene are LGHNA and YNFKEQ. This CDR3 has 13 residues. With 0 bases removed from V and 8 bases from J, the gap between germline ends came to 8 bases. CDR3 residues: CASSQDSEDEQFF. For the CDR3, the DNA is TGTGCCAGCAGCCAAGATAGCGAGGATGAGCAGTTCTTC.

The V and J genes are TRBV5-4 and TRBJ2-5; D may be TRBD2 (5 bases). The germline V gene has CDR1 SGHNT and CDR2 YYREEE (reference sequence). This CDR3 has 16 residues. Trimming took off 2 bases at V and 2 bases at J, with 16 bases between the two ends. DNA for the CDR3: TGTGCCAGCAGCTTAACTACGGGATTGGGGCAAGAGACCCAGTACTTC. Protein: CASSLTTGLGQETQYF.

This clonotype was seen only a few times. The chain is built from TRBV10-3 and TRBJ2-3; 7 bases fit TRBD1. The germline V gene encodes CDR1 ENHRY and CDR2 SYGVKD. Losses at the gene ends were 0 bases for V and 3 bases for J; bases not matched to a gene: 12. The length of the CDR3 is 18 residues. DNA of the CDR3: TGTGCCATCAGTGAGTCGAAATTTTCGGGACAGAATACAGATACGCAGTATTTT. The encoded protein is CAISESKFSGQNTDTQYF.